This section outlines one TCR beta chain sequence together with its context. The source of the sample is a study of cytomegalovirus exposure and HLA in healthy donors. From germline, CDR1 is MGHRA and CDR2 YSYEKL. V was trimmed by 3 bases and J by 6 bases, leaving 5 bases between them. The CDR3 has 11 amino acids. PCR was performed using 60 Vbeta and 13 Jbeta primers. Clones were read by immunoSEQ multiplex PCR, and TCRdb kept only the in-frame ones, dropping some. The sample records more than 80,000 clones, more than 70% being singletons. The sequenced sample was PBMCs. The clonotype was recovered from a man in his 60s in good health and CMV-seronegative. The V and J genes are TRBV4-1 and TRBJ1-1; D not certain. CDR3 sequence: CASSHLAEAFF. In DNA, the CDR3 is TGCGCCAGCAGCCATCTCGCTGAAGCTTTCTTT.